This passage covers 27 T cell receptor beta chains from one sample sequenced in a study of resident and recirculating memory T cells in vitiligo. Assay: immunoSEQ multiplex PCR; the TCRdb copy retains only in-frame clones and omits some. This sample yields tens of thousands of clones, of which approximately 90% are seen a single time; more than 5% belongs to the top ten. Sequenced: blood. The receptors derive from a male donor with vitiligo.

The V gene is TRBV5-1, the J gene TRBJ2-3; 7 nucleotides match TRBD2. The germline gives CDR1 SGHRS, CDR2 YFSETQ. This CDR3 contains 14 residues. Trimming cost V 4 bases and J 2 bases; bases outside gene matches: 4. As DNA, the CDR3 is TGCGCCAGCAGCCCCGGGGACTACACAGATACGCAGTATTTT. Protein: CASSPGDYTDTQYF.

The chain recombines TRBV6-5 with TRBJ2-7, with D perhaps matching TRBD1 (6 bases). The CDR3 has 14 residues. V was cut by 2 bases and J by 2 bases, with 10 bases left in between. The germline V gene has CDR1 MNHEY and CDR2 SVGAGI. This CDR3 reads CASSYQGPPYEQYF. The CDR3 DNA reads TGTGCCAGCAGTTACCAGGGGCCCCCCTACGAGCAGTACTTC.

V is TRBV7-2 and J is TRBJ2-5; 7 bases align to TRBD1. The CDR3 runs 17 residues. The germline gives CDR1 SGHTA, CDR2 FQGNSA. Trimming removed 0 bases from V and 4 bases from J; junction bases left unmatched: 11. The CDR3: CASSLAARGGLRETQYF. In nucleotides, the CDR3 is TGTGCCAGCAGCTTAGCGGCGAGAGGGGGCTTACGAGAGACCCAGTACTTC.

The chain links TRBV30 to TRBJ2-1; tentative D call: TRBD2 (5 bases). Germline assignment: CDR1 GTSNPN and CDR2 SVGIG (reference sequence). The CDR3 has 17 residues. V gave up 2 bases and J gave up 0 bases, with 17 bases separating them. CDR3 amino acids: CAWSKKRAASSYNEQFF. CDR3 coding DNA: TGTGCCTGGAGTAAGAAAAGAGCGGCAAGCTCCTACAATGAGCAGTTCTTC.

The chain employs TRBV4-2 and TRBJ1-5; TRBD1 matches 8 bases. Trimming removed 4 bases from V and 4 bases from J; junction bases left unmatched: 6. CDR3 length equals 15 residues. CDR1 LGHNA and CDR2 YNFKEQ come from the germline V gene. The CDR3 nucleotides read TGTGCCAGCAGCCCCCGACAGGGGAGGAATCAGCCCCAGCATTTT. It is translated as CASSPRQGRNQPQHF.

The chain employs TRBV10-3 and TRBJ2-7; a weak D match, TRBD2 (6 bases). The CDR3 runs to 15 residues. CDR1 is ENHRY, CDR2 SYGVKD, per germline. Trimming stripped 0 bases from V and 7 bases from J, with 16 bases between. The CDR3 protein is CAISESSSWGREQYF. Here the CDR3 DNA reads TGTGCCATCAGTGAGTCGTCTAGCTGGGGGAGGGAGCAGTACTTC.

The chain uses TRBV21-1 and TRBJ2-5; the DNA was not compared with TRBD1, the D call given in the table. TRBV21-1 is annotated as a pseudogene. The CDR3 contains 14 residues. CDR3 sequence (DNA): TGTGCCAGCAGCAAGACAGCTAGAGAGTTTACCCAGTACTTC. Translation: CASSKTAREFTQYF.

CDR3 nucleotide sequence: TGTGCCAGCTCACCACGCTACGGGGGAGCCGGGGAGCTGTTTTTT. This codes for CASSPRYGGAGELFF. The rearrangement joins TRBV18 to TRBJ2-2, with a possible D match to TRBD2 (6 bases). There are 15 residues in the CDR3. Germline-derived CDR1 and CDR2 are KGHSH and LQKENI. V gave up 1 base and J gave up 6 bases, with 12 bases separating them.

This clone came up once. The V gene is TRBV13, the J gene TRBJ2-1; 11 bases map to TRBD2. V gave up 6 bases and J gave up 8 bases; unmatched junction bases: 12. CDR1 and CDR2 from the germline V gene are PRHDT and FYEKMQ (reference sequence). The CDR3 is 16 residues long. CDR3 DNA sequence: TGTGCCAGCAGAGGCCTTAGCGGGAGGGCGCGGGATGAGCAGTTCTTC. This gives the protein CASRGLSGRARDEQFF.

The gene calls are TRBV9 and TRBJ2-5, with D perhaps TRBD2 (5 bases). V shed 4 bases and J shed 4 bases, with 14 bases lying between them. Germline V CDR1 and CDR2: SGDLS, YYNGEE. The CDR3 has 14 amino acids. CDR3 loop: CASSPNRAGETQYF. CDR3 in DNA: TGTGCCAGCAGCCCGAACCGGGCGGGAGAGACCCAGTACTTC.

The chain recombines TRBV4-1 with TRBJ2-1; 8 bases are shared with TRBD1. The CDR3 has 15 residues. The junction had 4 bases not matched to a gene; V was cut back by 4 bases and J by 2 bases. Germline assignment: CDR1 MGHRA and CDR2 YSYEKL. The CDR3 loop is CASSPRTGPYNEQFF. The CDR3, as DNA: TGCGCCAGCAGCCCTCGGACAGGGCCCTACAATGAGCAGTTCTTC.

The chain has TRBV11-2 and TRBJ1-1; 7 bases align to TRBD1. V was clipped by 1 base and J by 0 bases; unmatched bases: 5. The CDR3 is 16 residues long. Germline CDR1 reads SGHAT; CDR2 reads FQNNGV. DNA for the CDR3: TGTGCCAGCAGCTTAGTGGGACAGTCTATGAACACTGAAGCTTTCTTT. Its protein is CASSLVGQSMNTEAFF.

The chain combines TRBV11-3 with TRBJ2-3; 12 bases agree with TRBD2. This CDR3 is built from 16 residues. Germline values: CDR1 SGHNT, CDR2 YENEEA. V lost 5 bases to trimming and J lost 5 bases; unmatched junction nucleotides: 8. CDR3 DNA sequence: TGTGCCAGCAGCCGACGACTAGCGGGAGTTCAAGATACGCAGTATTTT. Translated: CASSRRLAGVQDTQYF. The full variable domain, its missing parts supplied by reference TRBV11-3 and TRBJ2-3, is EAGVVQSPRYKIIEKKQPVAFWCNPISGHNTLYWYLQNLGQGPELLIRYENEEAVDDSQLPKDRFSAERLKGVDSTLKIQPAELGDSAVYLCASSRRLAGVQDTQYFGPGTRLTVL.

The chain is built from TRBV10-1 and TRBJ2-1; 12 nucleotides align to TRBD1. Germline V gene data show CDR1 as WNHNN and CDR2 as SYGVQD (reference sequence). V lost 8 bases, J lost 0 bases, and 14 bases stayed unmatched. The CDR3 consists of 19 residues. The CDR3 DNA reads TGCGCCAGCGGGTCCCGGGACAGGGGGCCCTCACGCTCCTACAATGAGCAGTTCTTC. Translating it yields CASGSRDRGPSRSYNEQFF.

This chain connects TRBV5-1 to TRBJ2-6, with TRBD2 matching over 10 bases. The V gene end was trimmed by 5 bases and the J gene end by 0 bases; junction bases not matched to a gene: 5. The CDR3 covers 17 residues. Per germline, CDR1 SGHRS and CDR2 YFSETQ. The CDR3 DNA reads TGCGCCAGCAGAGGAGCGGGAGGGCCCTCTGGGGCCAACGTCCTGACTTTC. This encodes CASRGAGGPSGANVLTF. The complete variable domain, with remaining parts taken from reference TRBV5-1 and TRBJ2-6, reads KAGVTQTPRYLIKTRGQQVTLSCSPISGHRSVSWYQQTPGQGLQFLFEYFSETQRNKGNFPGRFSGRQFSNSRSEMNVSTLELGDSALYLCASRGAGGPSGANVLTFGAGSRLTVL.

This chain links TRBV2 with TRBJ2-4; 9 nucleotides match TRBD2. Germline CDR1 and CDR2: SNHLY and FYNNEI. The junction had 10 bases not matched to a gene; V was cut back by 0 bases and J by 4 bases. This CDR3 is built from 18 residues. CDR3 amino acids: CASSEALSPLAGKNIQYF. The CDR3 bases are TGTGCCAGCAGTGAAGCGCTATCCCCACTAGCGGGTAAAAACATTCAGTACTTC.

CDR3 in DNA: TGTGCCAGCAGTTTACTTGGGACAGGGTTTAACTATGGCTACACCTTC. This codes for CASSLLGTGFNYGYTF. The rearrangement links TRBV27 to TRBJ1-2; 9 positions match TRBD1. This CDR3 is built from 16 residues. Germline V gene lookup returns CDR1 MNHEY and CDR2 SMNVEV (reference sequence). The trim removed 2 bases at V and 1 base at J, leaving 5 bases unmatched.

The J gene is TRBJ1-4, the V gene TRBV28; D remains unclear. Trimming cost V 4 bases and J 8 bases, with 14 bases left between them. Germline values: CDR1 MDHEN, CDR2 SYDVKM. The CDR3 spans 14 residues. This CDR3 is CASSSTQAREKLFF. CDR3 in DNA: TGTGCCAGCAGTTCGACCCAAGCCAGGGAAAAACTGTTTTTT.

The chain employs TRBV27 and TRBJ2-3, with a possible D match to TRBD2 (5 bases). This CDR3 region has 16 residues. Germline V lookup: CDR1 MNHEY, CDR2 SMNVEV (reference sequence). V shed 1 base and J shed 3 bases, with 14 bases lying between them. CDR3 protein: CASSLFEGRRTDTQYF. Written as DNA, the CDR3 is TGTGCCAGCAGTTTATTCGAGGGAAGGCGGACAGATACGCAGTATTTT.

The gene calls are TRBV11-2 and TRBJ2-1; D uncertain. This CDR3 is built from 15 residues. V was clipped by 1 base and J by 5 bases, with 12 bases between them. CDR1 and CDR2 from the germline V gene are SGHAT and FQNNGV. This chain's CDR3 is CASSLGRLANNEQFF. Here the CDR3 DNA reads TGTGCCAGCAGCTTAGGAAGACTGGCAAACAATGAGCAGTTCTTC.

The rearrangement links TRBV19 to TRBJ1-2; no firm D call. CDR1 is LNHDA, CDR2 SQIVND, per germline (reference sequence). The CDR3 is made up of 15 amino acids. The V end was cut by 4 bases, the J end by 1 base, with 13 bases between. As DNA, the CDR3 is TGTGCCAGTAGTAGGCGGCCCTTTGTTAACTATGGCTACACCTTC. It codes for CASSRRPFVNYGYTF.

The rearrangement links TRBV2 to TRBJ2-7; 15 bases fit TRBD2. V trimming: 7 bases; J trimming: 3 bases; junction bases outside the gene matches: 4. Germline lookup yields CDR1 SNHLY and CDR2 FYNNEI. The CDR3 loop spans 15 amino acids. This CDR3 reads CASNGLAGGSYEQYF. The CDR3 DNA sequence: TGTGCCAGCAATGGACTAGCGGGAGGGAGCTACGAGCAGTACTTC.

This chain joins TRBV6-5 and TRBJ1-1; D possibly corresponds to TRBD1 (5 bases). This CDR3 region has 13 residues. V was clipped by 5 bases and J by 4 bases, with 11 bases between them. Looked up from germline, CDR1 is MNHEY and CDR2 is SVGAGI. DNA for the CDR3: TGTGCCAGCAGTGTCACAGGTAGCACTGAAGCTTTCTTT. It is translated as CASSVTGSTEAFF.

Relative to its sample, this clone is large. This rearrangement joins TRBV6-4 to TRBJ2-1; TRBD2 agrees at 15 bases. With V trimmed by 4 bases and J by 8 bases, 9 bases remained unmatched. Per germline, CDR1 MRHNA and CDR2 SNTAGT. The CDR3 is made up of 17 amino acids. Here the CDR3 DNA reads TGTGCCAGCAGTGCCCAAGGACTAGCGGGAGGGCCCGATGAGCAGTTCTTC. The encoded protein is CASSAQGLAGGPDEQFF.

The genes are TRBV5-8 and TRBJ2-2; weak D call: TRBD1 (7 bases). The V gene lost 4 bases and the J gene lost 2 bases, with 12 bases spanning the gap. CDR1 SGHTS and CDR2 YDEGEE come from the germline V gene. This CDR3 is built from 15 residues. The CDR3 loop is CASSAGQINTGELFF. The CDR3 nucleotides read TGTGCCAGCAGCGCGGGACAGATCAACACCGGGGAGCTGTTTTTT.

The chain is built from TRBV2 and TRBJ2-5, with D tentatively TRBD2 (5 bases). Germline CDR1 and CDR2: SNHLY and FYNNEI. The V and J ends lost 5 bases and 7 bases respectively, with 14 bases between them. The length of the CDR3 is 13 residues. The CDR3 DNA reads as TGTGCCAGCAGTCTGAGCGGAGGTGGGACCCAGTACTTC. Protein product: CASSLSGGGTQYF.

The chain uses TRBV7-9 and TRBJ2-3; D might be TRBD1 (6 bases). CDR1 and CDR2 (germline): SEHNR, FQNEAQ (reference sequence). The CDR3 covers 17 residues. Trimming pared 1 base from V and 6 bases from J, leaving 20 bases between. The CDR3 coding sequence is TGTGCCAGCAGCTTAGAAACAGGGCACAACAGGAGGGATACGCAGTATTTT. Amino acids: CASSLETGHNRRDTQYF.